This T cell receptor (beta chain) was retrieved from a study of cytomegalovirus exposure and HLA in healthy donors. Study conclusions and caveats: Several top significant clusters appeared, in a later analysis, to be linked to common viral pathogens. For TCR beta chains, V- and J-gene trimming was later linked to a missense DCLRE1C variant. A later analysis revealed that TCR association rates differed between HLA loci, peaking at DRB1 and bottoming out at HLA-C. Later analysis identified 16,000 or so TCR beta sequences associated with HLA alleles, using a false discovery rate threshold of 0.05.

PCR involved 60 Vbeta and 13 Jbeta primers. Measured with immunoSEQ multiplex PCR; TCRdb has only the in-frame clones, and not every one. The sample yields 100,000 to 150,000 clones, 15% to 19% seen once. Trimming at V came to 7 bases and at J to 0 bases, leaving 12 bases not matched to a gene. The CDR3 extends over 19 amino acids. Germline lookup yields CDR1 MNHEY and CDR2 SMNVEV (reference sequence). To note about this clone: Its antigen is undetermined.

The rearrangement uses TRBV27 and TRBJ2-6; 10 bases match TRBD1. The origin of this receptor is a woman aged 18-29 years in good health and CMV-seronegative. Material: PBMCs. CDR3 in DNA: TGTGCCAGCACCTTGAGGAGGGGACAGGGGAGCTCTGGGGCCAACGTCCTGACTTTC. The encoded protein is CASTLRRGQGSSGANVLTF.